Listed below are T cell receptor beta chains from one sample, sequenced in a study of T cell responses to AZD1222 COVID-19 vaccine. This table comes from immunoSEQ multiplex PCR, and its TCRdb copy is limited to in-frame clones, with some not included. The sample yields under 150,000 clones, about 90% seen once. The source material was peripheral blood, sampled 28 days after the second AZD1222 dose. These receptors were taken from an adult who received the AZD1222 COVID-19 vaccine. Each CDR3 is given with its conserved first and last residue. The D gene is left open where the match is weak. Clone size, where shown, is once, few, many, or a class for clones that have expanded.

D gene: TRBD2; clone size: -; V gene: TRBV6-2/TRBV6-3; J gene: TRBJ2-3; CDR3 DNA: TGTGCCAGCAGTTTAGGTAGCGGGGGCCGCACAGATACGCAGTATTTT; CDR3 protein: CASSLGSGGRTDTQYF
D gene: -; clone size: -; V gene: TRBV6-5; J gene: TRBJ2-7; CDR3 DNA: TGTGCCAGCAGCGACCGTGGCGTCAGCTCCTACGAGCAGTACTTC; CDR3 protein: CASSDRGVSSYEQYF
D gene: TRBD1; clone size: -; V gene: TRBV7-2; J gene: TRBJ1-4; CDR3 DNA: TGTGCCAGCAGCCCCAGGGGGCGCGGTAATGAAAAACTGTTTTTT; CDR3 protein: CASSPRGRGNEKLFF
D gene: -; clone size: -; V gene: TRBV9; J gene: TRBJ2-2; CDR3 DNA: TGTGCCAGCAGCGTGCGGGTCTACACCGGGGAGCTGTTTTTT; CDR3 protein: CASSVRVYTGELFF
D gene: -; clone size: -; V gene: TRBV3-1/TRBV3-2; J gene: TRBJ2-2; CDR3 DNA: TGTGCCAGCAGCCAAAGGGGCCTCGCGATCGGGGAGCTGTTTTTT; CDR3 protein: CASSQRGLAIGELFF
D gene: -; clone size: -; V gene: TRBV7-2; J gene: TRBJ2-1; CDR3 DNA: TGTGCCAGCAACGTGATCCGGGCCCAATCCTACAATGAGCAGTTCTTC; CDR3 protein: CASNVIRAQSYNEQFF
D gene: TRBD1; clone size: -; V gene: TRBV6-6; J gene: TRBJ1-5; CDR3 DNA: TGTGCCAGCAATCAGGGGGCCGGCGGCAATCAGCCCCAGCATTTT; CDR3 protein: CASNQGAGGNQPQHF
D gene: -; clone size: few; V gene: TRBV7-3; J gene: TRBJ2-5; CDR3 DNA: TGTGCCAGCAGCTCCGGACAAGACGCGGAGACCCAGTACTTC; CDR3 protein: CASSSGQDAETQYF
D gene: -; clone size: -; V gene: TRBV24-1; J gene: TRBJ2-3; CDR3 DNA: TGTGCCACCAGTGAGCGGGGACGACGCACAGATACGCAGTATTTT; CDR3 protein: CATSERGRRTDTQYF
D gene: -; clone size: -; V gene: TRBV11-2; J gene: TRBJ2-1; CDR3 DNA: TGTGCCAGCAGGAAGTATAGCGGAACCTACAATGAGCAGTTCTTC; CDR3 protein: CASRKYSGTYNEQFF
D gene: TRBD1; clone size: -; V gene: TRBV18; J gene: TRBJ1-2; CDR3 DNA: TGTGCCAGCTCACCCGACAGGGGAAGCGGCTACACCTTC; CDR3 protein: CASSPDRGSGYTF
D gene: -; clone size: -; V gene: TRBV16; J gene: TRBJ1-1; CDR3 DNA: TGTGCCAGCAGCCAAATGGGGTATGAAGCTTTCTTT; CDR3 protein: CASSQMGYEAFF
D gene: -; clone size: -; V gene: TRBV9; J gene: TRBJ2-1; CDR3 DNA: TGTGCCAGCAGTCAAGGGTTGGACAATGAGCAGTTCTTC; CDR3 protein: CASSQGLDNEQFF
D gene: TRBD2; clone size: -; V gene: TRBV28; J gene: TRBJ2-7; CDR3 DNA: TGTGCCAGCCGCTCCCCTAGCGGAACCTACTACGAGCAGTACTTC; CDR3 protein: CASRSPSGTYYEQYF
D gene: TRBD1; clone size: -; V gene: TRBV9; J gene: TRBJ1-5; CDR3 DNA: TGTGCCAGCAGCCCCCGACAGGGAGAGAGCTTCATCGGGGGCAATCAGCCCCAGCATTTT; CDR3 protein: CASSPRQGESFIGGNQPQHF
D gene: -; clone size: -; V gene: TRBV5-5; J gene: TRBJ1-4; CDR3 DNA: TGTGCCAGCAGCTACATCGGACACCTGAGGGATAATGAAAAACTGTTTTTT; CDR3 protein: CASSYIGHLRDNEKLFF
D gene: -; clone size: -; V gene: TRBV28; J gene: TRBJ1-3; CDR3 DNA: TGTGCCAGCCTCGATGGGTCTGGAAACACCATATATTTT; CDR3 protein: CASLDGSGNTIYF
D gene: TRBD1; clone size: -; V gene: TRBV5-5; J gene: TRBJ2-7; CDR3 DNA: TGTGCCAGCAGCCTGCCCGGGACAGGGGGTCACGAGCAGTACTTC; CDR3 protein: CASSLPGTGGHEQYF
D gene: -; clone size: -; V gene: TRBV28; J gene: TRBJ1-2; CDR3 DNA: TGTGCCAGCAGTCGGGTGGGGGCCATCTATGGCTACACCTTC; CDR3 protein: CASSRVGAIYGYTF
D gene: TRBD2; clone size: -; V gene: TRBV7-6; J gene: TRBJ2-1; CDR3 DNA: TGTGCCAGCAGCTTTGGGAAACTAGCGGGCTCCTACAATGAGCAGTTCTTC; CDR3 protein: CASSFGKLAGSYNEQFF
D gene: -; clone size: once; V gene: TRBV7-9; J gene: TRBJ2-1; CDR3 DNA: TGTGCCAGCAGCCAGGGGGGGACTAGAAAAGAGGAGCAGTTCTTC; CDR3 protein: CASSQGGTRKEEQFF
D gene: TRBD2; clone size: -; V gene: TRBV27; J gene: TRBJ2-1; CDR3 DNA: TGTGCCAGCAGTTTATATGGGAGCGGGGGAAACAATGAGCAGTTCTTC; CDR3 protein: CASSLYGSGGNNEQFF
D gene: -; clone size: once; V gene: TRBV19; J gene: TRBJ2-2; CDR3 DNA: TGTGCCAGTAGTGAGGGATTGAACACCGGGGAGCTGTTTTTT; CDR3 protein: CASSEGLNTGELFF
D gene: -; clone size: -; V gene: TRBV18; J gene: TRBJ2-2; CDR3 DNA: TGTGCCAGCTCACTTATGTTACCCAACACCGGGGAGCTGTTTTTT; CDR3 protein: CASSLMLPNTGELFF
D gene: TRBD1; clone size: -; V gene: TRBV2; J gene: TRBJ2-7; CDR3 DNA: TGTGCCAGCAGCGTACAGGGGGCCGGTCCAGGGAGGTACGAGCAGTACTTC; CDR3 protein: CASSVQGAGPGRYEQYF
D gene: TRBD1; clone size: -; V gene: TRBV2; J gene: TRBJ2-7; CDR3 DNA: TGTGCCAGCAGGGACTTGGACAGGGGGAATCTAGAGCAGTACTTC; CDR3 protein: CASRDLDRGNLEQYF
D gene: -; clone size: -; V gene: TRBV24-1; J gene: TRBJ1-2; CDR3 DNA: TGTGCCACCAGCCAAGGGGCCTATAGACCCAGTGGCTACACCTTC; CDR3 protein: CATSQGAYRPSGYTF
D gene: -; clone size: -; V gene: TRBV7-2; J gene: TRBJ2-2; CDR3 DNA: TGTGCCAGCAGCTACCTCCGGAGCACCGGGGAGCTGTTTTTT; CDR3 protein: CASSYLRSTGELFF
D gene: -; clone size: -; V gene: TRBV7-8; J gene: TRBJ2-2; CDR3 DNA: TGTGCCAGCAGTCCGGGGAACGGAGCCGGGGAGCTGTTTTTT; CDR3 protein: CASSPGNGAGELFF
D gene: -; clone size: -; V gene: TRBV2; J gene: TRBJ1-1; CDR3 DNA: TGTGCCAGCAGTGAACTGGGGCAGGGGCACACTGAAGCTTTCTTT; CDR3 protein: CASSELGQGHTEAFF
D gene: -; clone size: -; V gene: TRBV25-1; J gene: TRBJ2-3; CDR3 DNA: TGTGCCAGCAGTGAGATGGGGGGCGGTATGGCAGATACGCAGTATTTT; CDR3 protein: CASSEMGGGMADTQYF
D gene: -; clone size: -; V gene: TRBV24-1; J gene: TRBJ1-2; CDR3 DNA: TGTGCCACCAGTGATGCGGACGGGCACTATGGCTACACCTTC; CDR3 protein: CATSDADGHYGYTF
D gene: -; clone size: -; V gene: TRBV2; J gene: TRBJ1-5; CDR3 DNA: TGTGCCAGCAACAGGGATGCCAATCAGCCCCAGCATTTT; CDR3 protein: CASNRDANQPQHF
D gene: TRBD2; clone size: once; V gene: TRBV7-2; J gene: TRBJ2-2; CDR3 DNA: TGTGCCAGCAGCCTGACTAGCGGGAACACCGGGGAGCTGTTTTTT; CDR3 protein: CASSLTSGNTGELFF
D gene: -; clone size: -; V gene: TRBV28; J gene: TRBJ2-7; CDR3 DNA: TGTGCCAGCACCACTGGGTCGGGCGAGCAGTACTTC; CDR3 protein: CASTTGSGEQYF
D gene: -; clone size: -; V gene: TRBV6-1; J gene: TRBJ1-5; CDR3 DNA: TGTGCCAGCAGTGAGGAGGCCGCCTCGGCGCGGCAGCCCCAGCATTTT; CDR3 protein: CASSEEAASARQPQHF
D gene: -; clone size: -; V gene: TRBV29-1; J gene: TRBJ2-7; CDR3 DNA: TGCAGCGCTGGTGGGACACCTTCCTCCTACGAGCAGTACTTC; CDR3 protein: CSAGGTPSSYEQYF
D gene: TRBD1; clone size: -; V gene: TRBV7-2; J gene: TRBJ2-5; CDR3 DNA: TGTGCCAGCAGCTTAGGGTCAGGGGGCCAAGAGACCCAGTACTTC; CDR3 protein: CASSLGSGGQETQYF
D gene: -; clone size: -; V gene: TRBV11-3; J gene: TRBJ2-1; CDR3 DNA: TGTGCCAGCAGCGGCCCCAGGGCCGGGAGTGAGCAGTTCTTC; CDR3 protein: CASSGPRAGSEQFF
D gene: TRBD2; clone size: -; V gene: TRBV29-1; J gene: TRBJ2-7; CDR3 DNA: TGCAGCGCGTTAGCGGGAGGGCAATACGAGCAGTACTTC; CDR3 protein: CSALAGGQYEQYF
D gene: -; clone size: once; V gene: TRBV19; J gene: TRBJ1-3; CDR3 DNA: TGTGCCAGTACCACGGCCAGGGTAGCTGGAAACACCATATATTTT; CDR3 protein: CASTTARVAGNTIYF